A selection of T cell receptor beta chains follows, all from one sample in a study of T cell responses to AZD1222 COVID-19 vaccine. The method was immunoSEQ multiplex PCR; TCRdb's version includes in-frame clones alone and lacks a portion of them. The sample holds approximately 140,000 clones, around 91% seen once. The sample was peripheral blood, taken 28 days after the second AZD1222 dose. These receptors all stem from an adult who received the AZD1222 COVID-19 vaccine. The CDR3 runs from the conserved cysteine through the conserved F or W. Each record gives: D gene, J gene, clone size, V gene, CDR3 protein, CDR3 DNA. D genes are given only for firm matches. Expanded clones are given a class, and other clones once, few, many or no size at all.

.,TRBJ1-4,.,TRBV13,CASSLDEKLFF,TGTGCCAGCAGCTTAGATGAAAAACTGTTTTTT
.,TRBJ1-3,.,TRBV7-2,CASSSTGVSGNTIYF,TGTGCCAGCAGCTCGACAGGTGTCTCTGGAAACACCATATATTTT
.,TRBJ1-3,.,TRBV20-1,CSASNPGLGGTIYF,TGCAGTGCTAGTAACCCGGGTCTAGGGGGCACCATATATTTT
.,TRBJ2-4,once,TRBV9,CASSKQGIPQNIQYF,TGTGCCAGCAGCAAGCAGGGAATACCCCAAAACATTCAGTACTTC
TRBD1,TRBJ1-1,many,TRBV11-1,CASSPRTGNTEAFF,TGTGCCAGCAGCCCCCGGACAGGGAACACTGAAGCTTTCTTT
.,TRBJ1-1,.,TRBV4-1,CASSLELNTEAFF,TGCGCCAGCAGCCTAGAGTTGAACACTGAAGCTTTCTTT
TRBD1,TRBJ1-4,.,TRBV3-1/TRBV3-2,CASSHPGTGDDRLFF,TGTGCCAGCAGCCATCCCGGGACAGGGGACGATCGGCTGTTTTTT
.,TRBJ2-1,.,TRBV6-5,CASIEGESNEQFF,TGTGCCAGCATCGAAGGGGAGTCGAATGAGCAGTTCTTC
TRBD2,TRBJ2-2,.,TRBV6-5,CASSPGGVVTGELFF,TGTGCCAGCAGCCCGGGGGGGGTGGTCACCGGGGAGCTGTTTTTT
.,TRBJ1-1,.,TRBV7-3,CASRSGMNTEAFF,TGTGCCAGCAGATCAGGAATGAACACTGAAGCTTTCTTT
TRBD1,TRBJ1-1,.,TRBV7-9,CASSRQGTEAFF,TGTGCCAGCAGCCGACAGGGGACTGAAGCTTTCTTT
.,TRBJ1-1,few,TRBV12-5,CASGLRGPTEAFF,TGTGCTAGTGGTTTACGGGGGCCCACTGAAGCTTTCTTT
.,TRBJ1-1,.,TRBV4-2,CASSQALTGNTEAFF,TGTGCCAGCAGCCAAGCCCTGACAGGGAACACTGAAGCTTTCTTT
.,TRBJ2-3,.,TRBV7-2,CASSLVLAASTDTQYF,TGTGCCAGCAGCTTAGTTTTAGCGGCCAGCACAGATACGCAGTATTTT
TRBD1,TRBJ1-5,.,TRBV28,CASSFPDRDYSNQPQHF,TGTGCCAGCAGTTTCCCGGACAGGGACTATAGCAATCAGCCCCAGCATTTT
.,TRBJ2-5,.,TRBV9,CASSVEGGLQETQYF,TGTGCCAGCAGCGTTGAGGGGGGCCTTCAAGAGACCCAGTACTTC
TRBD1,TRBJ1-5,.,TRBV5-5,CASSPRFDREQPQHF,TGTGCCAGCAGTCCACGATTCGACAGGGAGCAGCCCCAGCATTTT
.,TRBJ1-2,.,TRBV15,CATSREAGYGYTF,TGTGCCACCAGCAGAGAGGCGGGGTATGGCTACACCTTC
.,TRBJ2-2,.,TRBV5-4,CASSFRGGTGELFF,TGTGCCAGCAGCTTTAGGGGCGGGACCGGGGAGCTGTTTTTT
TRBD1,TRBJ1-1,.,TRBV6-5,CAGRGQGLNTEAFF,TGTGCCGGGAGGGGACAGGGCTTGAACACTGAAGCTTTCTTT
.,TRBJ1-4,.,TRBV29-1,CSVGGRSLEKLFF,TGCAGCGTTGGAGGACGGAGTCTTGAAAAACTGTTTTTT
.,TRBJ2-1,.,TRBV11-2,CASSLVPSSYNEQFF,TGTGCCAGCAGCTTAGTACCGAGCTCCTACAATGAGCAGTTCTTC
.,TRBJ1-2,.,TRBV3-1/TRBV3-2,CASSQGGADYGYTF,TGTGCCAGCAGCCAAGGAGGGGCCGACTATGGCTACACCTTC
.,TRBJ1-1,.,TRBV7-9,CASSLFERREAFF,TGTGCCAGCAGCCTATTTGAGAGGCGGGAGGCTTTCTTT
TRBD1,TRBJ1-1,.,TRBV24-1,CATSEPTGAGTEAFF,TGTGCCACCAGTGAACCGACAGGGGCTGGTACTGAAGCTTTCTTT
TRBD2,TRBJ2-1,.,TRBV9,CASSVRSGRGNEQFF,TGTGCCAGCAGCGTAAGAAGCGGGAGAGGCAATGAGCAGTTCTTC
.,TRBJ1-1,.,TRBV3-1/TRBV3-2,CASSQRQLMNTEAFF,TGTGCCAGCAGCCAAAGGCAGTTAATGAACACTGAAGCTTTCTTT
.,TRBJ1-2,.,TRBV3-1/TRBV3-2,CASSLLAGGINYGYTF,TGTGCCAGCAGTCTCCTGGCTGGGGGGATTAATTATGGCTACACCTTC
TRBD1,TRBJ2-5,.,TRBV28,CASSLRTGQYQETQYF,TGTGCCAGCAGTTTAAGGACAGGGCAGTACCAAGAGACCCAGTACTTC
.,TRBJ1-2,.,TRBV4-1,CASSQSSGGPYGYTF,TGCGCCAGCAGCCAATCGTCCGGGGGACCCTATGGCTACACCTTC
.,TRBJ2-2,.,TRBV19,CASSIEGYTGELFF,TGTGCCAGTAGCATCGAAGGGTACACCGGGGAGCTGTTTTTT
TRBD1,TRBJ1-2,.,TRBV6-5,CATGGDGYTF,TGTGCCACAGGGGGGGATGGCTACACCTTC
.,TRBJ1-2,.,TRBV20-1,CSASRGGNYGYTF,TGCAGTGCTAGTCGAGGGGGAAATTATGGCTACACCTTC